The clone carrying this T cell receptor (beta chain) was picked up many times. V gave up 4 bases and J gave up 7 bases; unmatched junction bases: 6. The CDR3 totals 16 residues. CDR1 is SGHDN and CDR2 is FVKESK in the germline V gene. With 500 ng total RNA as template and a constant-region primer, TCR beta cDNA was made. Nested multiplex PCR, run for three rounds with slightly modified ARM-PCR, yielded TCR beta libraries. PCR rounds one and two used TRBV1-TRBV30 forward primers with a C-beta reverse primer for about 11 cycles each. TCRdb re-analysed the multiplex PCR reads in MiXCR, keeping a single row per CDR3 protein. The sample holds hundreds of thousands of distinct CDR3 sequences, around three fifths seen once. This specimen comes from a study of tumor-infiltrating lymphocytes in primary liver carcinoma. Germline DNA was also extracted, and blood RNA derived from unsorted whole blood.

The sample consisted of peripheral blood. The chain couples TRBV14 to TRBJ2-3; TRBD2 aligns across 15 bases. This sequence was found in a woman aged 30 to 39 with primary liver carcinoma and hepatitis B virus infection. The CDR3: CASSPPGLAGGHTQYF. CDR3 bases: TGTGCCAGCAGCCCTCCGGGACTAGCGGGAGGACATACGCAGTATTTT.